This T cell receptor beta chain was sequenced during a study of regulatory T cells in long-lasting Graves disease. Study in general: A definition of persistent Graves' disease required over 5 years of antithyroid drugs plus positive TSH receptor antibodies.

Study-wide results and limits: Persistent-disease Graves' patients showed less TCR diversity than new cases. Those with persistent disease had in common more public clonotypes (around 2,500) than new patients (approximately 920).

Noted time point: persistent/refractory GD, antithyroid drugs over 5 years with positive TRAb. Extracted PBMC RNA gave rise to the TCR library. HTBI primers from iRepertoire and Arm-PCR of CDR3 regions yielded the TCR beta libraries. TCRdb redid the calling of the multiplex PCR reads with MiXCR, one entry per CDR3 protein. The table includes some 370,000 distinct CDR3 sequences, less than 25% detected once. Concerning this clonotype itself: The antigen is undetermined.

Germline V gene data show CDR1 as DFQATT and CDR2 as SNEGSKA (reference sequence). Trimming removed 2 bases from V and 0 bases from J; junction bases left unmatched: 5. This CDR3 contains 16 residues. This sequence originates from a female donor with Graves disease. V is TRBV20-1 and J is TRBJ1-5; 9 nucleotides match TRBD1. This specimen was peripheral blood mononuclear cells (PBMCs), taken when the disease was refractory, from a patient treated with antithyroid drugs. CDR3 protein: CSARRGTGTSNQPQHF. Here the CDR3 DNA reads TGCAGTGCTAGACGAGGGACAGGGACTAGCAATCAGCCCCAGCATTTT.